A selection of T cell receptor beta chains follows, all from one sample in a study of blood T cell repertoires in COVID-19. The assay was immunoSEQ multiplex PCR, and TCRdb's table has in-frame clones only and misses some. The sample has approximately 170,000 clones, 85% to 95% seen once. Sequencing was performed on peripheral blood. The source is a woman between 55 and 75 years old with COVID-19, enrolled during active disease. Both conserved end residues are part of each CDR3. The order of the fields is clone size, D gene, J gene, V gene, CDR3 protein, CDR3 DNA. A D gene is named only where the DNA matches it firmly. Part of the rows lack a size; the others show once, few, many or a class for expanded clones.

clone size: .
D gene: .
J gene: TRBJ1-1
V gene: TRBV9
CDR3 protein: CASSVVGMNTEAFF
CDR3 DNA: TGTGCCAGCAGCGTAGTGGGCATGAACACTGAAGCTTTCTTT

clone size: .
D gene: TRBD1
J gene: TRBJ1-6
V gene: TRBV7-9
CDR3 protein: CASSTPQGASSYNSPLHF
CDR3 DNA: TGTGCCAGCAGCACACCACAGGGGGCGAGCTCCTATAATTCACCCCTCCACTTT

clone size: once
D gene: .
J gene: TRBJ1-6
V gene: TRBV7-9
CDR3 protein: CASSLAGGQSPLHF
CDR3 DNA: TGTGCCAGCAGCTTAGCGGGGGGTCAATCACCCCTCCACTTT

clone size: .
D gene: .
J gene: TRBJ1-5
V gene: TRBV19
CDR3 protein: CASSMRGLSNQPQHF
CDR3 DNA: TGTGCCAGTAGTATGAGAGGGCTCAGCAATCAGCCCCAGCATTTT

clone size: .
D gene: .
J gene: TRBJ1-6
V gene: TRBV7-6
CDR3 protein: CASSLTYRDSPLHF
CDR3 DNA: TGTGCCAGCAGCTTAACCTACAGGGATTCACCCCTCCACTTT

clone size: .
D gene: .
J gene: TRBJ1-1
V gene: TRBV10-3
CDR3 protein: CAISDTHRVGTEAFF
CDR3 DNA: TGTGCCATCAGTGACACCCACAGGGTTGGCACTGAAGCTTTCTTT

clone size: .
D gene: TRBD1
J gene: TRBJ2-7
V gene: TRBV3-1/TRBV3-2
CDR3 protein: CASARDRGFYEQYF
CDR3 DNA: TGTGCCAGTGCCCGGGACAGGGGGTTCTACGAGCAGTACTTC

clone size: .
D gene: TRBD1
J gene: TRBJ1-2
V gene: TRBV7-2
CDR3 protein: CASRSPETGRLHGYTF
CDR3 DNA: TGTGCCAGCAGATCGCCTGAGACAGGGCGACTCCATGGCTACACCTTC

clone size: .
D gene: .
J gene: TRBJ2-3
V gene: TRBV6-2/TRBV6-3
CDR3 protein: CASSSVLSTDTQYF
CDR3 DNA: TGTGCCAGCAGTTCGGTTTTATCCACAGATACGCAGTATTTT

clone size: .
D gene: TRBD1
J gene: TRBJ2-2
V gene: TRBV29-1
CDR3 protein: CSVRRDRGPGELFF
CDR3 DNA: TGCAGCGTTAGACGGGACAGGGGGCCCGGGGAGCTGTTTTTT

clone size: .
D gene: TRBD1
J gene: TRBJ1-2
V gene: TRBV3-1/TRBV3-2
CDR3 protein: CASSQGRTGGFGYTF
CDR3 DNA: TGTGCCAGCAGCCAAGGTCGGACAGGGGGCTTTGGCTACACCTTC

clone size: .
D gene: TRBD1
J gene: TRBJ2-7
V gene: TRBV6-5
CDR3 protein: CASGGQGIEQYF
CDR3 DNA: TGTGCCAGCGGGGGACAGGGAATCGAGCAGTACTTC

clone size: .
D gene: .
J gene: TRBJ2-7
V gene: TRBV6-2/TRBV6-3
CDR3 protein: CASSYLAGKYEQYF
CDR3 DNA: TGTGCCAGCAGTTACCTGGCGGGGAAGTACGAGCAGTACTTC

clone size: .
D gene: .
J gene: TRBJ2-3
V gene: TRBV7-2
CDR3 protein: CASSFTFRGTDTQYF
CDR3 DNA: TGTGCCAGCAGCTTTACCTTTCGGGGCACAGATACGCAGTATTTT

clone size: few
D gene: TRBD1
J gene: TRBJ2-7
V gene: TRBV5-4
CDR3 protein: CASSKPGQAIYEQYF
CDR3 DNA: TGTGCCAGCAGCAAACCTGGACAGGCGATCTACGAGCAGTACTTC

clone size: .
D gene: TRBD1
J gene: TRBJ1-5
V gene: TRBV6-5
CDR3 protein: CASSPGTDNQPQHF
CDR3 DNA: TGTGCCAGCAGTCCCGGGACAGACAATCAGCCCCAGCATTTT

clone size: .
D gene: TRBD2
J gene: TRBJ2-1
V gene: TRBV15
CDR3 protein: CATSSYGLAGGYNEQFF
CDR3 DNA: TGTGCCACCAGCAGTTACGGCCTAGCGGGAGGTTACAATGAGCAGTTCTTC